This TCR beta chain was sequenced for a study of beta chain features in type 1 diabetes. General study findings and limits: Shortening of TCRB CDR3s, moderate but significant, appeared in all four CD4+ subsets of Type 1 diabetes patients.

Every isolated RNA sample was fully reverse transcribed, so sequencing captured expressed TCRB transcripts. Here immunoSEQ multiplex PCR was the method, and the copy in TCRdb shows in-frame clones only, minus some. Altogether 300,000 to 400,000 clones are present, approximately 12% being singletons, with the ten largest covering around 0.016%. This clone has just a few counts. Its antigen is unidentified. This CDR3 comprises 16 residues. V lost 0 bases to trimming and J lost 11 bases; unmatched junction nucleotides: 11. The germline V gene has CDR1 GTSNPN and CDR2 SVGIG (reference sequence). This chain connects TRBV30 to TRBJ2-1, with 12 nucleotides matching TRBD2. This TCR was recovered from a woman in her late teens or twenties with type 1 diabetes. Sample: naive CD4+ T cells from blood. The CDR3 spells CAWSVPLKTSGGKQFF. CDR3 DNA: TGTGCCTGGAGTGTACCCCTCAAGACTAGCGGGGGTAAGCAGTTCTTC. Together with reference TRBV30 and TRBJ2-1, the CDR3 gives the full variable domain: SQTIHQWPATLVQPVGSPLSLECTVEGTSNPNLYWYRQAAGRGLQLLFYSVGIGQISSEVPQNLSASRPQDRQFILSSKKLLLSDSGFYLCAWSVPLKTSGGKQFFGPGTRLTVL.